This TCR beta chain was sequenced for a study of blood T cells in healthy people across ages. Study in general: Per two T cells, template switching captured roughly one barcoded beta molecule.

Through a sample-barcoded 5' primer and a J-beta primer mix, a second PCR was run for roughly 6 to 11 cycles. A single record per CDR3 protein comes from TCRdb applying MiXCR to the 5' RACE reads. This sample carries approximately 1,100,000 distinct CDR3 sequences, 35% to 55% of them seen once, and the ten largest clones take approximately 17%. The clonotype originates from a woman aged 55 to 70 in good health. Sequencing used blood.

In nucleotides, the CDR3 is TGCAGTGCTAGTCCTCCGGGACCCGACTTGAACAATGAGCAGTACTTC. It yields the protein CSASPPGPDLNNEQYF. The chain couples TRBV20-1 to TRBJ2-5; perhaps D is TRBD1 or TRBD2 (5 bases each). Germline-derived CDR1 and CDR2 are DFQATT and SNEGSKA (reference sequence). The CDR3 contains 16 residues. The germline V and J ends were trimmed by 3 bases and 11 bases, with 28 bases remaining between them.